This TCR beta chain was captured by sequencing in a study of T cell responses to AZD1222 COVID-19 vaccine. Study as a whole: Whether given at about 4 or about 12 weeks, second doses were pooled. Study outcomes and limitations: Repertoires were obtained only post-peak T cell response.

From germline, CDR1 is SEHNR and CDR2 FQNEAQ (reference sequence). The CDR3 is 13 amino acids. The V segment lost 6 bases and the J segment 2 bases; nucleotides outside the gene matches: 3. Repertoires were generated with immunoSEQ multiplex PCR, while TCRdb's copy carries only in-frame clones and drops some. The table includes 95,000 to 100,000 clones, around 84% detected once. On this clone itself: Its antigen is not known.

The specimen comprised peripheral blood, sampled on day 0 of AZD1222 vaccination. This clonotype originated in an adult in good health. The chain uses TRBV7-9 and TRBJ2-5; 7 positions match TRBD1. Here the CDR3 DNA reads TGTGCCAGCAGTTCGACAGGGCAAGAGACCCAGTACTTC. Translated: CASSSTGQETQYF.